These 27 T cell receptor beta chains came from one sample sequenced in a study of control samples from healthy donors and cancer patients. TCRdb's copy holds only in-frame clones and misses some; the assay was immunoSEQ multiplex PCR. The sample lists over 150,000 clones, just under 95% occurring once. Sequencing input: blood. All receptors derive from a man between 40 and 49 years old in good health.

The chain employs TRBV9 and TRBJ1-2; TRBD1 matches 7 bases. CDR3 size: 14 residues. Looked up from germline, CDR1 is SGDLS and CDR2 is YYNGEE. After removal of 5 bases from V and 1 base from J, the junction contained 5 bases not matched to a gene. This CDR3 is CASRAGTDNYGYTF. DNA for the CDR3: TGTGCCAGCAGGGCTGGGACAGATAACTATGGCTACACCTTC.

In DNA form, the CDR3 reads TGTGCCAGCAGCCAATCGAGGGTCTTAGGCTACACCTTC. As protein: CASSQSRVLGYTF. This sequence joins TRBV3-1 (or the pseudogene TRBV3-2) and TRBJ1-2; no reliable D call. CDR3 length: 13 residues. Germline V gene lookup returns CDR1 LGHDT and CDR2 YNNKEL (reference sequence). Trimming shortened V by 2 bases and J by 8 bases, and 12 bases separated the two germline ends.

The count of this clone is one. V and J are TRBV5-6 and TRBJ1-5, with TRBD1 as a possible D gene (5 bases). Germline lookup yields CDR1 SGHDT and CDR2 YYEEEE. The germline V and J ends were trimmed by 1 base and 4 bases, with 6 bases remaining between them. The CDR3 length is 13 residues. CDR3 sequence: CASSLNRNQPQHF. The CDR3 DNA reads TGTGCCAGCAGCTTGAACAGGAATCAGCCCCAGCATTTT.

The CDR3 spells CASSFFAGTGELFF. The CDR3 bases are TGTGCCAGCAGTTTTTTTGCGGGCACCGGGGAGCTGTTTTTT. The chain joins TRBV27 to TRBJ2-2; D might be TRBD2 (5 bases). This CDR3 region has 14 residues. From germline, CDR1 is MNHEY and CDR2 SMNVEV (reference sequence). V dropped 3 bases and J dropped 4 bases, with 9 bases sitting between them.

This chain uses TRBV5-1 with TRBJ1-3; 7 bases are shared with TRBD1. The CDR3 has 16 amino acids. V was clipped by 1 base and J by 0 bases; unmatched bases: 4. CDR1 and CDR2 from the germline V gene are SGHRS and YFSETQ. This CDR3 reads CASSLTTGSSGNTIYF. For the CDR3, the DNA is TGCGCCAGCAGCTTGACGACAGGGAGCTCTGGAAACACCATATATTTT.

The J gene is TRBJ2-7, the V gene TRBV18, with a possible D match to TRBD2 (6 bases). V lost 3 bases and J 5 bases, leaving 8 bases between the germline ends. Germline loops: CDR1 KGHSH, CDR2 LQKENI. This CDR3 comprises 12 residues. DNA of the CDR3: TGTGCCAGCTCACCGGGAGGCCACGAGCAGTACTTC. Translating it yields CASSPGGHEQYF.

On this clone: At one end the junction does not follow the germline gene, possibly because of a read error. This rearrangement joins TRBV2 to TRBJ1-1; D unresolved. The germline V gene has CDR1 SNHLY and CDR2 FYNNEI. CDR3 length equals 11 residues. Written as DNA, the CDR3 is TGTGCCAGCAGTTTATCTGCTGAAGCCCGCTTT. Residues: CASSLSAEARF.

CDR3 DNA: TGTGCCAGCAGACAAACCTTAAAAGAGACCCAGTACTTC. Amino acid sequence: CASRQTLKETQYF. J is TRBJ2-5 and V is TRBV7-2, with D unclear. Trimming cost V 6 bases and J 3 bases, with 11 bases left between them. The CDR3 sequence is 13 residues long. Germline CDR1 reads SGHTA; CDR2 reads FQGNSA.

This chain uses TRBV27 with TRBJ2-3; D might be TRBD1 or TRBD2, each matching 5 bases. Germline values: CDR1 MNHEY, CDR2 SMNVEV (reference sequence). The CDR3 covers 15 residues. With 6 bases removed from V and 6 bases from J, the gap between germline ends came to 19 bases. CDR3 DNA: TGTGCCAGCAGCCCCCGGTCTGACGGGACGGATACGCAGTATTTT. It translates to CASSPRSDGTDTQYF.

V is TRBV5-4 and J is TRBJ1-1, with D perhaps matching TRBD1 (5 bases). CDR3 size: 13 residues. Per germline, CDR1 SGHNT and CDR2 YYREEE (reference sequence). V dropped 0 bases and J dropped 7 bases, with 10 bases sitting between them. The DNA for the CDR3 is TGTGCCAGCAGCTTGGCAGGTAGGGGTGAAGCTTTCTTT. Translated: CASSLAGRGEAFF.

The chain couples TRBV5-1 to TRBJ2-5; 10 bases are shared with TRBD1. V was pared by 5 bases and J by 5 bases, with 9 bases of the junction left unmatched. The germline gives CDR1 SGHRS, CDR2 YFSETQ. This CDR3 spans 15 amino acids. The CDR3 loop reads CASRSGTGDRETQYF. In nucleotides, the CDR3 is TGCGCCAGCAGATCCGGGACAGGGGATCGTGAGACCCAGTACTTC.

The CDR3 is CASSLGGGAATDTQYF. The DNA for the CDR3 is TGTGCCAGCAGCTTAGGTGGGGGGGCCGCCACAGATACGCAGTATTTT. The chain has TRBV13 and TRBJ2-3, with D tentatively TRBD2 (7 bases). Per the germline V gene, CDR1 is PRHDT and CDR2 is FYEKMQ (reference sequence). The CDR3 contains 16 residues. Trimming removed 0 bases from V and 2 bases from J, with 12 bases in between.

This clone was seen only a few times. V usage is TRBV11-3 and J usage is TRBJ1-1; D not certain. CDR3 length: 13 amino acids. Per the germline V gene, CDR1 is SGHNT and CDR2 is YENEEA. Trimming took off 5 bases at V and 6 bases at J, with 13 bases between the two ends. CDR3 sequence (DNA): TGTGCCAGCAGCCACGAGAGGGAAGCTGAAGCTTTCTTT. Amino acids: CASSHEREAEAFF.

V gene TRBV7-8 combines with J gene TRBJ1-4; the D gene is possibly TRBD1 (5 bases). CDR3 size: 15 residues. CDR1 and CDR2 from the germline V gene are SGHVS and FQNEAQ. V lost 3 bases and J lost 7, with 15 bases in between. DNA of the CDR3: TGTGCCAGCAGCTTTTCGGGACTTGGGTTTGAAAAACTGTTTTTT. This translates into CASSFSGLGFEKLFF.

This sequence joins TRBV28 and TRBJ2-7; 11 bases line up with TRBD1. This CDR3 is 15 amino acids long. The trim removed 6 bases at V and 4 bases at J, leaving 8 bases unmatched. The V gene's germline CDR1 is MDHEN and CDR2 SYDVKM. This CDR3 is CASRTHGQGAYEQYF. The CDR3 DNA reads TGTGCCAGCAGGACGCATGGACAGGGGGCTTACGAGCAGTACTTC.

The V call is TRBV7-8, the J call TRBJ2-6; 9 bases align to TRBD1. There are 17 residues in the CDR3. CDR1 is SGHVS and CDR2 is FQNEAQ in the germline V gene. With 1 base clipped from V and 3 bases from J, the junction kept 4 bases outside the gene matches. CDR3 bases: TGTGCCAGCAGCTTAGAGAACAGGGGGCTTGGGGCCAACGTCCTGACTTTC. Protein sequence: CASSLENRGLGANVLTF.

The J gene is TRBJ1-4, the V gene TRBV6-5, with 9 bases matching TRBD1. CDR3 length: 15 amino acids. V lost 2 bases and J lost 2; bases outside the gene matches: 0. The germline gives CDR1 MNHEY, CDR2 SVGAGI. CDR3: CASSYDRGTNEKLFF. The DNA for the CDR3 is TGTGCCAGCAGTTACGACAGGGGGACTAATGAAAAACTGTTTTTT.

The V and J genes are TRBV18 and TRBJ2-7; 7 bases agree with TRBD1. V shed 2 bases, J shed 1 base, and the junction held 2 bases outside the gene matches. The CDR3 runs 14 residues. Germline CDR1 and CDR2: KGHSH and LQKENI. The CDR3, as DNA: TGTGCCAGCTCACCAAGGACAGGATCCTACGAGCAGTACTTC. Residues: CASSPRTGSYEQYF.

The chain couples TRBV18 to TRBJ1-1; 8 nucleotides agree with TRBD1. Looked up from germline, CDR1 is KGHSH and CDR2 is LQKENI. The CDR3 is 16 amino acids. The J segment lost 1 base and the V segment lost 3 bases, leaving 7 bases of the junction unmatched. This CDR3 is CASSPQGAEGNTEAFF. CDR3 nucleotide sequence: TGTGCCAGCTCACCGCAGGGGGCTGAGGGGAACACTGAAGCTTTCTTT.

This chain joins TRBV19 and TRBJ1-2; D is ambiguous. The V end lost 6 bases, the J end lost 8 bases, and 10 bases lay between the germline ends. This CDR3 region has 11 residues. Germline V CDR1 and CDR2: LNHDA, SQIVND (reference sequence). The CDR3 DNA follows: TGTGCCAGTAGGTTCGGGAACGGCTACACCTTC. Translated, it gives CASRFGNGYTF.

V gene TRBV14 combines with J gene TRBJ1-1, with 8 bases that match TRBD1. The V segment lost 3 bases and the J segment 4 bases; nucleotides outside the gene matches: 1. Germline V gene data show CDR1 as SGHDN and CDR2 as FVKESK. The CDR3 sequence is 13 residues long. CDR3 nucleotides: TGTGCCAGCAGCCATACAGGGGGCACTGAAGCTTTCTTT. Its translation is CASSHTGGTEAFF.

This chain uses TRBV19 with TRBJ1-2; tentative D call: TRBD1 (6 bases). Germline loops: CDR1 LNHDA, CDR2 SQIVND (reference sequence). The CDR3 sequence is 15 residues long. V was cut by 7 bases and J by 4 bases, with 19 bases left in between. CDR3 amino acids: CASTERQGLGYGYTF. DNA of the CDR3: TGTGCCAGTACCGAGCGGCAGGGGCTTGGCTATGGCTACACCTTC.

The rearrangement uses TRBV7-2 and TRBJ1-2, with D hard to call. Trimming shortened V by 5 bases and J by 4 bases, and 17 bases separated the two germline ends. The CDR3 has 15 amino acids. CDR1 and CDR2 from the germline V gene are SGHTA and FQGNSA. This chain's CDR3 is CASSQGTGLGYGYTF. The CDR3 nucleotides are TGTGCCAGCAGCCAAGGTACCGGGTTAGGCTATGGCTACACCTTC.

The chain carries TRBV5-8 and TRBJ1-4; D call uncertain. The germline V gene has CDR1 SGHTS and CDR2 YDEGEE. The CDR3 length is 15 residues. Trimming pared 5 bases from V and 0 bases from J, leaving 11 bases between. The CDR3 loop reads CASRFQTATNEKLFF. In nucleotides, the CDR3 is TGTGCCAGCAGGTTTCAGACTGCAACTAATGAAAAACTGTTTTTT. Using reference TRBV5-8 and TRBJ1-4 for the parts outside the CDR3, the full variable domain is EAGVTQSPTHLIKTRGQQATLRCSPISGHTSVYWYQQALGLGLQFLLWYDEGEERNRGNFPPRFSGRQFPNYSSELNVNALELEDSALYLCASRFQTATNEKLFFGSGTQLSVL.

The rearrangement uses TRBV19 and TRBJ1-1, with D possibly matching TRBD1 (6 bases). The CDR3 consists of 14 residues. The germline gives CDR1 LNHDA, CDR2 SQIVND (reference sequence). The V gene lost 7 bases and the J gene lost 0 bases, with 12 bases spanning the gap. CDR3 DNA: TGTGCCAGTAATCAGGGGACCATGAACACTGAAGCTTTCTTT. Protein sequence: CASNQGTMNTEAFF.

This chain links TRBV2 with TRBJ2-2; D is possibly TRBD2 (6 bases). V was trimmed by 6 bases and J by 1 base, leaving 9 bases between them. This CDR3 has 14 residues. Germline assignment: CDR1 SNHLY and CDR2 FYNNEI. CDR3 region: CASSGSRNTGELFF. The CDR3 bases are TGTGCCAGCAGCGGGAGTAGGAACACCGGGGAGCTGTTTTTT.

The rearrangement links TRBV7-8 to TRBJ1-4, with 9 bases fitting TRBD1. Trimming took 1 base from V and 5 from J; bases not matched to a gene: 5. The CDR3 is made up of 16 amino acids. CDR1 is SGHVS and CDR2 is FQNEAQ in the germline V gene. The CDR3 loop is CASSLGDRVLNEKLFF. The CDR3 DNA reads as TGTGCCAGCAGCTTAGGGGACAGGGTCTTAAATGAAAAACTGTTTTTT.